The rows below give T cell receptor beta chains drawn from one sample of a study of blood T cell repertoires in COVID-19. Generated by immunoSEQ multiplex PCR, the TCRdb table keeps only in-frame clones and is missing some. This table holds 250,000 or so clones, roughly 88% found once. Sequencing was carried out using peripheral blood. The receptors were gathered from a man older than 75 with acute or convalescent COVID-19. CDR3s include the opening cysteine and the closing phenylalanine or tryptophan. The D gene is left open where the match is weak. Rows may omit the clone size; those that give it use once, few, many or a size class.

clone size: few
D gene: -
J gene: TRBJ2-7
V gene: TRBV12-3/TRBV12-4
CDR3 DNA: TGTGCCAGCAGTTACTCAACGAACGAGCAGTACTTC
CDR3 protein: CASSYSTNEQYF

clone size: -
D gene: TRBD1
J gene: TRBJ1-2
V gene: TRBV7-2
CDR3 DNA: TGTGCCAGCAGCTTAGGTGGGACAGGGGTTAACTATGGCTACACCTTC
CDR3 protein: CASSLGGTGVNYGYTF

clone size: -
D gene: -
J gene: TRBJ1-4
V gene: TRBV14
CDR3 DNA: TGTGCCAGCAGCCAAGGCTTAACGATAAGTTCCGGGAAACTGTTTTTT
CDR3 protein: CASSQGLTISSGKLFF

clone size: once
D gene: -
J gene: TRBJ2-5
V gene: TRBV6-2/TRBV6-3
CDR3 DNA: TGTGCCAGCAGTTACGCGGAGACCCAGTACTTC
CDR3 protein: CASSYAETQYF

clone size: once
D gene: -
J gene: TRBJ1-2
V gene: TRBV6-2/TRBV6-3
CDR3 DNA: TGTGCCAGCAGCCCTTTCCGACAGCTAATTAACTATGGCTACACCTTC
CDR3 protein: CASSPFRQLINYGYTF

clone size: -
D gene: TRBD1
J gene: TRBJ2-6
V gene: TRBV7-9
CDR3 DNA: TGTGCCAGCAGCTGGACAGGGGGCAGCTCTGGGGCCAACGTCCTGACTTTC
CDR3 protein: CASSWTGGSSGANVLTF

clone size: once
D gene: -
J gene: TRBJ2-5
V gene: TRBV19
CDR3 DNA: TGTGCCAGTAGTAAGCCAGGGGTTGAAGAGACCCAGTACTTC
CDR3 protein: CASSKPGVEETQYF

clone size: -
D gene: -
J gene: TRBJ2-7
V gene: TRBV11-2
CDR3 DNA: TGTGTCAGCGGATGGGCCGACGGCGAGCAGTACTTC
CDR3 protein: CVSGWADGEQYF

clone size: -
D gene: -
J gene: TRBJ1-6
V gene: TRBV7-3
CDR3 DNA: TGTGCCAGCAGCTTGAACAGGGTTAATTCACCCCTCCACTTT
CDR3 protein: CASSLNRVNSPLHF

clone size: -
D gene: TRBD1
J gene: TRBJ2-5
V gene: TRBV5-5
CDR3 DNA: TGTGCCAGCAGCTTCGGGACAGTCGATCAAGAGACCCAGTACTTC
CDR3 protein: CASSFGTVDQETQYF

clone size: -
D gene: TRBD2
J gene: TRBJ2-5
V gene: TRBV2
CDR3 DNA: TGTGCCAGCAGACCCGGGACTAGCGGAGGAGAGACCCAGTACTTC
CDR3 protein: CASRPGTSGGETQYF

clone size: -
D gene: TRBD1
J gene: TRBJ1-1
V gene: TRBV11-3
CDR3 DNA: TGTGCCAGCAGCTACCGGGACAGCAATGAAGCTTTCTTT
CDR3 protein: CASSYRDSNEAFF

clone size: -
D gene: -
J gene: TRBJ1-6
V gene: TRBV28
CDR3 DNA: TGTGCCAGCTATGCCCAGAATTCACCCCTCCACTTT
CDR3 protein: CASYAQNSPLHF

clone size: -
D gene: TRBD1
J gene: TRBJ1-1
V gene: TRBV28
CDR3 DNA: TGTGCCAGCAGTCCAAGGACAGGGAAGACGGGGGGCACTGAAGCTTTCTTT
CDR3 protein: CASSPRTGKTGGTEAFF

clone size: once
D gene: -
J gene: TRBJ1-1
V gene: TRBV5-1
CDR3 DNA: TGCGCCAGCAGCTTGGAGGCAGGGCATATTGCCACTGAAGCTTTCTTT
CDR3 protein: CASSLEAGHIATEAFF

clone size: -
D gene: -
J gene: TRBJ1-1
V gene: TRBV6-5
CDR3 DNA: TGTGCCAGCAGTCCCCTCGGACCGGATAAGGGGGCTTTCTTT
CDR3 protein: CASSPLGPDKGAFF

clone size: -
D gene: -
J gene: TRBJ2-7
V gene: TRBV13
CDR3 DNA: TGTGCCAGCAGCTTAGGCCGACTTAAGGACGAGCAGTACTTC
CDR3 protein: CASSLGRLKDEQYF

clone size: once
D gene: TRBD1
J gene: TRBJ2-1
V gene: TRBV6-2/TRBV6-3
CDR3 DNA: TGTGCCAGCAGCACCCTGACAGGGGGATTACATTCCTACAATGAGCAGTTCTTC
CDR3 protein: CASSTLTGGLHSYNEQFF

clone size: -
D gene: -
J gene: TRBJ2-7
V gene: TRBV5-4
CDR3 DNA: TGTGCCAGCAGCTTCAGGGGTAGTACCAACGAGCAGTACTTC
CDR3 protein: CASSFRGSTNEQYF

clone size: -
D gene: TRBD1
J gene: TRBJ2-1
V gene: TRBV6-2/TRBV6-3
CDR3 DNA: TGTGCCAGCAGTTACGAGGGGACAGGGATCAATGAGCAGTTCTTC
CDR3 protein: CASSYEGTGINEQFF

clone size: -
D gene: TRBD2
J gene: TRBJ2-1
V gene: TRBV20-1
CDR3 DNA: TGCAGTGCGGGACTAGCGGTTGAGCAGTTCTTC
CDR3 protein: CSAGLAVEQFF

clone size: -
D gene: TRBD1
J gene: TRBJ1-1
V gene: TRBV15
CDR3 DNA: TGTGCCACCAGCAGAGATAAGGCAGGGGGAAGAGCTTTCTTT
CDR3 protein: CATSRDKAGGRAFF

clone size: -
D gene: TRBD1
J gene: TRBJ2-3
V gene: TRBV24-1
CDR3 DNA: TGTGCCACCATCGGACAGGGTTTAGGCACAGATACGCAGTATTTT
CDR3 protein: CATIGQGLGTDTQYF

clone size: -
D gene: TRBD1
J gene: TRBJ2-2
V gene: TRBV2
CDR3 DNA: TGTGCCAGCAAAGGGGGCGCGAACACCGGGGAGCTGTTTTTT
CDR3 protein: CASKGGANTGELFF

clone size: -
D gene: TRBD1
J gene: TRBJ2-1
V gene: TRBV10-3
CDR3 DNA: TGTGCCATCAGTGCCGGGACAGGGGACAATGAGCAGTTCTTC
CDR3 protein: CAISAGTGDNEQFF

clone size: -
D gene: TRBD1
J gene: TRBJ1-6
V gene: TRBV5-1
CDR3 DNA: TGCGCCAGCAGCGCGGGACAGGGGATTTGGTCACCCCTCCACTTT
CDR3 protein: CASSAGQGIWSPLHF

clone size: -
D gene: -
J gene: TRBJ1-1
V gene: TRBV5-1
CDR3 DNA: TGCGCCAGCAGCTCGGAGATGAACACTGAAGCTTTCTTT
CDR3 protein: CASSSEMNTEAFF

clone size: -
D gene: -
J gene: TRBJ2-3
V gene: TRBV19
CDR3 DNA: TGTGCCAGTAGTATTCAGTCTTCCACAGATACGCAGTATTTT
CDR3 protein: CASSIQSSTDTQYF

clone size: -
D gene: -
J gene: TRBJ2-5
V gene: TRBV6-5
CDR3 DNA: TGTGCCAGCAGTTACAAAAGGGGGATCCAAGAGACCCAGTACTTC
CDR3 protein: CASSYKRGIQETQYF

clone size: -
D gene: -
J gene: TRBJ2-1
V gene: TRBV15
CDR3 DNA: TGTGCCACCAGCAGAAACACAGGATCCTTTTACAATGAGCAGTTCTTC
CDR3 protein: CATSRNTGSFYNEQFF

clone size: -
D gene: TRBD1
J gene: TRBJ2-1
V gene: TRBV4-3
CDR3 DNA: TGCGCCAGCAGCCCTGGGACAGGGGGCAATGAGCAGTTCTTC
CDR3 protein: CASSPGTGGNEQFF

clone size: -
D gene: TRBD2
J gene: TRBJ2-7
V gene: TRBV10-3
CDR3 DNA: TGTGCCATCAGTGATTCGGAGACAGCGGGGGACGAGCAGTACTTC
CDR3 protein: CAISDSETAGDEQYF

clone size: -
D gene: -
J gene: TRBJ1-6
V gene: TRBV6-5
CDR3 DNA: TGTGCCAGCAGTTACTCGAGTAGGAGGGGCAATTCACCCCTCCACTTT
CDR3 protein: CASSYSSRRGNSPLHF

clone size: -
D gene: -
J gene: TRBJ1-3
V gene: TRBV7-9
CDR3 DNA: TGTGCCAGCAGCCCCCGGACAGCCTCTGGAAACACCATATATTTT
CDR3 protein: CASSPRTASGNTIYF

clone size: -
D gene: -
J gene: TRBJ2-7
V gene: TRBV18
CDR3 DNA: TGTGCCAGCTCACCCTCGCTCGGTGAGCAGTACTTC
CDR3 protein: CASSPSLGEQYF

clone size: -
D gene: -
J gene: TRBJ2-7
V gene: TRBV5-6
CDR3 DNA: TGTGCCAGCAGTCAGTATTCTTACGAGCAGTACTTC
CDR3 protein: CASSQYSYEQYF

clone size: -
D gene: -
J gene: TRBJ2-4
V gene: TRBV3-1/TRBV3-2
CDR3 DNA: TGTGCCAGCAGCCAAGATTTCTACGGCATTCAGTACTTC
CDR3 protein: CASSQDFYGIQYF

clone size: -
D gene: -
J gene: TRBJ2-7
V gene: TRBV5-1
CDR3 DNA: TGCGCCAGCAGCCCATCAGGCAGAACCTACGAGCAGTACTTC
CDR3 protein: CASSPSGRTYEQYF

clone size: -
D gene: -
J gene: TRBJ1-1
V gene: TRBV5-6
CDR3 DNA: TGTGCCAGCAGCTTGAAGCCACCTTTGAACACTGAAGCTTTCTTT
CDR3 protein: CASSLKPPLNTEAFF

clone size: -
D gene: TRBD2
J gene: TRBJ2-1
V gene: TRBV3-1/TRBV3-2
CDR3 DNA: TGTGCCAGCAGCAAGGGCGGGGGGGCGGCTGAGCAGTTCTTC
CDR3 protein: CASSKGGGAAEQFF

clone size: -
D gene: -
J gene: TRBJ2-1
V gene: TRBV5-4
CDR3 DNA: TGTGCCAGCAGCTTGGAACAGGGACAATGGAATGAGCAGTTCTTC
CDR3 protein: CASSLEQGQWNEQFF